This T cell receptor beta chain was found in a study of control samples from healthy donors and cancer patients. This CDR3 has 11 residues. Trimming cost V 6 bases and J 2 bases, with 5 bases left between them. Sequenced by immunoSEQ multiplex PCR; TCRdb stores in-frame clones only, minus some. Of around 67,000 clones listed, roughly nine tenths are singletons. Sequenced sample: PBMCs. The clonotype originates from a man in his fifties or sixties with colorectal cancer. The J gene is TRBJ2-7, the V gene TRBV12-3 or TRBV12-4; no definite D call. CDR3 DNA: TGTGCCAGCAGCCGAGCCTACGAGCAGTACTTC. Its translation: CASSRAYEQYF.